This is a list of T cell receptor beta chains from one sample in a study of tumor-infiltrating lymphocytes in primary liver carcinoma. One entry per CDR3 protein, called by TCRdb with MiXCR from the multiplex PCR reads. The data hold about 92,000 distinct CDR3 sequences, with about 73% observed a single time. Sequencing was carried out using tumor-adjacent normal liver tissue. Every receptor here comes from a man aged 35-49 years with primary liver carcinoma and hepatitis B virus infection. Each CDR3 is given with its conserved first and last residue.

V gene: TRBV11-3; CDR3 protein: CASRLESNTWELFF
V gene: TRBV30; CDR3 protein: CAWSLTGSEQYF
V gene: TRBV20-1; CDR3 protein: CSAERVSWGPGRAYEHYF
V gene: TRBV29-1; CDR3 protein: CSVEEPGRLTFEQYF
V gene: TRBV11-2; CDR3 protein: CASSMLSGSGDEQFF
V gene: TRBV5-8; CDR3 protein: CASSLGLFGAYNERFF
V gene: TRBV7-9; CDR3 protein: CASTVGRETQYF
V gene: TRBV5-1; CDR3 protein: CASSFTSGTGGIYEQYF
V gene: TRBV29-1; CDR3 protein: CSVGSGETQYF
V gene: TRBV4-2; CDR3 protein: CASRQEGAGENTDTQYF
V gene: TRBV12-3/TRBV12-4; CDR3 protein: CASSVPIGESYEQYF
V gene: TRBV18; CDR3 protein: CASSLYPKETQYF
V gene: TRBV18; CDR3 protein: CASSPPEADHQETQYF
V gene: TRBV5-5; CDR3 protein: CASSYLDRNTDTQYF
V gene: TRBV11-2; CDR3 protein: CAGFGGRRGYGYTF
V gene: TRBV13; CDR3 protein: CASSRGGSYERYF
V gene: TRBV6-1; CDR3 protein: CVSTQLAGLTTHTQYF
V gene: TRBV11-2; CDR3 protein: CASSLGTARDNVLTF
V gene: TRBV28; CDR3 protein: CASSDLNYEQYF
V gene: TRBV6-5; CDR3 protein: CASSWQDRGIEQSF
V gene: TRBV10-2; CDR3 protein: CASSPAGGQGYEQYF
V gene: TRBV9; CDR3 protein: CASSVEFEGPSTDTQYF
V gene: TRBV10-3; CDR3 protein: CAISGLGDGQPQHF
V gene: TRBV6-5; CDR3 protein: CASSYSLTGEETQYF
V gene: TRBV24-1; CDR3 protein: CATGLGAEDEQYF
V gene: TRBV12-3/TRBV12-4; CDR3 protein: CTSVLADSYEQYF
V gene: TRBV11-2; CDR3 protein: CASQKGPGETQYF
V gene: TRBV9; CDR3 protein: CASSVTSGRYNEQFF
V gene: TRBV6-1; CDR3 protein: CATGTSLTYEQCF
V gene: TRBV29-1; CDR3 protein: CSVASSVGCEQYF
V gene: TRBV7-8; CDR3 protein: CASSQGGTNEKLFF
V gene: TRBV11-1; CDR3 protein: CVSSSRQMYDEQFF
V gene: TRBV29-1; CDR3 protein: CSVSIGLYNEQFF
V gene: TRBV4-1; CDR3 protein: CASSPTGTGYEQYF
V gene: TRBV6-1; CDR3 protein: CASSGGSCAREMNEQFF
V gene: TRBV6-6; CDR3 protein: CAVSGDGSNQPQHF
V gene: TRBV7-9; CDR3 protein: CPSSLERDGYTF
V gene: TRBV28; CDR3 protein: CASSLRGEFNDEQFF
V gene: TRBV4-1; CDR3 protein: CASSQEREPTNTQCF
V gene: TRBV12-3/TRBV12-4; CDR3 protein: CASSPQGDTQYF
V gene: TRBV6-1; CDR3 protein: CASRTSYFETQHF
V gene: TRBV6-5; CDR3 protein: CASRLRGGYNEQFF
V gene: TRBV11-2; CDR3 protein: CASGRSTGSLHF
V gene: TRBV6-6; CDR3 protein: CASIPGGPTNYGYTF
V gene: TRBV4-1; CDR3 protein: CASSQGGPYEQYF
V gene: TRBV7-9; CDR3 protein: CASSPETGDASF
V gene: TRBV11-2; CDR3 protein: CASSQASVYTEQYF
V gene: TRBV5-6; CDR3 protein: CACSLKNQDTQYF
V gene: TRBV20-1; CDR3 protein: CSALGWGESTAEQFF
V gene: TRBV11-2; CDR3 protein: CASSAGRGNGQFF
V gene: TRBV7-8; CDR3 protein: CASSWTSGRTYNEQFF
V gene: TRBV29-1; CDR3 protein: CSVDLTSGRAGVQFF
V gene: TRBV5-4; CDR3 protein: CASSSGLDENYEQYF
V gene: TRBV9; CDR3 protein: CASSVTGTGGGEQYF
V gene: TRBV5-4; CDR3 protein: CASSVGGRTYEQYF
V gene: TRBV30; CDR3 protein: CAWNVATQADTQYF
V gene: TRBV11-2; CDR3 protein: CTSRSRESAHQETQRF
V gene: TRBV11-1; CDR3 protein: CASSRTRGVTQYF
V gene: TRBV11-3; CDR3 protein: CASRLTGGTEAFF
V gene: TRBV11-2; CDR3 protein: CASSSCWVGYYEQYF